This T cell receptor beta chain was obtained from a study of shared clonotypes between healthy human individuals. The repertoire was sequenced with immunoSEQ multiplex PCR; TCRdb's copy has only in-frame clones and lacks some. The sample shows roughly 2.1 million clones, approximately 94% of them seen only once. V gave up 6 bases and J gave up 6 bases, with 8 bases separating them. There are 11 residues in the CDR3. Germline CDR1 reads LNHDA; CDR2 reads SQIVND (reference sequence). The naive CD8 subset, CD45RO-negative cells positively selected for CCR7, excluded terminally differentiated effector memory CD45RA+ cells. Caucasian adults residing in Nashville, Tennessee made up all the donors. This clone was found a few times. Its target is unknown. Overall study results and limits: Memory subsets had estimated richness that was generally smaller than that of naive subsets.

V usage is TRBV19 and J usage is TRBJ1-2, with D unclear. The receptor comes from a man between 18 and 35 years old in good health. Some clones in this sample may be carry-over from other donors' samples. The sample consisted of naive CD8+ T cells from PBMCs. The CDR3 sequence: CASRGTNGYTF. The CDR3, as DNA: TGTGCCAGTAGAGGCACGAATGGCTACACCTTC.